These 6 T cell receptor beta chains came from one sample sequenced in a study of blood T cells in healthy people across ages. A second PCR of roughly 7 to 11 cycles used a sample-barcoded 5' primer and a J-beta primer mix. TCRdb recomputed calls from the 5' RACE reads with MiXCR, one row per CDR3 protein. The sample has roughly 830,000 distinct CDR3 sequences; 55% to 65% are singletons. The sample comprised blood. These receptors all come from a young man in good health.

This rearrangement joins TRBV4-3 to TRBJ2-3; no clear D. In germline, CDR1 is LGHNA, CDR2 YSLEER. V was cut by 4 bases and J by 14 bases, with 19 bases left in between. There are 13 residues in the CDR3. CDR3 amino acids: CASSPGVKSERYF. The CDR3, as DNA: TGCGCCAGCAGCCCCGGAGTCAAGTCTGAAAGGTATTTT.

CDR3 in DNA: TGTGCCATTCTTAACCTGGACTCTGGGGCCAACGTCCTGACTTTC. Translation gives CAILNLDSGANVLTF. This sequence joins TRBV6-1 and TRBJ2-6; D remains ambiguous. With 10 bases removed from V and 0 bases from J, the gap between germline ends came to 13 bases. Per germline, CDR1 MNHNS and CDR2 SASEGT. The CDR3 has 15 residues.

This clonotype turned up a few times. The chain recombines TRBV5-1 with TRBJ2-3; no reliable D call. Trimming removed 0 bases from V and 0 bases from J, with 11 bases in between. CDR1 is SGHRS and CDR2 is YFSETQ in the germline V gene. There are 16 residues in the CDR3. The CDR3 DNA follows: TGCGCCAGCAGCTTGGTGCCACTTCTTAGCACAGATACGCAGTATTTT. The encoded protein is CASSLVPLLSTDTQYF.

V usage is TRBV4-3 and J usage is TRBJ2-4, with D hard to call. The CDR3 consists of 14 residues. V was cut by 1 base and J by 3 bases, with 7 bases left in between. CDR1 LGHNA and CDR2 YSLEER come from the germline V gene. The CDR3 is CASSQVVDKNIQYF. The CDR3 DNA reads as TGCGCCAGCAGCCAAGTGGTAGACAAAAACATTCAGTACTTC.

This chain links TRBV4-3 with TRBJ2-1; tentatively, D is TRBD1 or TRBD2 (5 bases each). The DNA matches TRBJ2-7 better at its end, which makes the J call doubtful. The CDR3 totals 14 residues. Germline V lookup: CDR1 LGHNA, CDR2 YSLEER. CDR3 amino acids: CASSQVGVVREQYF. CDR3 nucleotide sequence: TGCGCCAGCAGCCAAGTGGGGGTTGTCCGCGAGCAGTACTTC.

V gene TRBV5-1 combines with J gene TRBJ2-1; tentatively, D is TRBD2 (7 bases). Germline values: CDR1 SGHRS, CDR2 YFSETQ. Trimming left V 2 bases short and J 0 bases short, with 12 bases between. This CDR3 is 16 amino acids long. The CDR3 here is CASSFVRGGSYNEQFF. Here the CDR3 DNA reads TGCGCCAGCAGCTTTGTAAGGGGGGGCTCCTACAATGAGCAGTTCTTC.